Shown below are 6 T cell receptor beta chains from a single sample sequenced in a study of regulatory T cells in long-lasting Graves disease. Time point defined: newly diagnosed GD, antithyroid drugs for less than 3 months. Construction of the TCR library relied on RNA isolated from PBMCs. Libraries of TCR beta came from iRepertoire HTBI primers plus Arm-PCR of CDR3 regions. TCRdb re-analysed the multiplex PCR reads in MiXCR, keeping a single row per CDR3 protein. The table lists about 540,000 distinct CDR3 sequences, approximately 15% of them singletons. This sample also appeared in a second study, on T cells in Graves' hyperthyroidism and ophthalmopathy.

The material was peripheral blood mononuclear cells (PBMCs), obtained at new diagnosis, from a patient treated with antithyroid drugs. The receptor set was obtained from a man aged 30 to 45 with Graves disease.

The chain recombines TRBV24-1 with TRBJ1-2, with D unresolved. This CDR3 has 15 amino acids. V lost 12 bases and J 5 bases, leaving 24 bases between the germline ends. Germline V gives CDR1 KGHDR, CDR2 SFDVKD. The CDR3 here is CAPHTSWGTSYGYTF. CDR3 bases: TGTGCCCCCCACACTTCGTGGGGTACATCATATGGCTACACCTTC.

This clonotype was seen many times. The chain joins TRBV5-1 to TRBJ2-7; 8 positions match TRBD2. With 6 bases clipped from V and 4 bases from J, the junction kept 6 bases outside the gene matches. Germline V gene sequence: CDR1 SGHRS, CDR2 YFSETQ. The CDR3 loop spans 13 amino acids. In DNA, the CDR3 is TGCGCCAGCACCAGCGGGAGCCCGTACGAGCAGTACTTC. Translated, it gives CASTSGSPYEQYF.

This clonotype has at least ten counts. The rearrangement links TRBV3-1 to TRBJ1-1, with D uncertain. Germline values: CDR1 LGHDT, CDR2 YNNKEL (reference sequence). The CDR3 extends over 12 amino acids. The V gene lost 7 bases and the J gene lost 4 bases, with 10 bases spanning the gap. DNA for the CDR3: TGTGCCAGCAAGGCAGGACCCACTGAAGCTTTCTTT. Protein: CASKAGPTEAFF.

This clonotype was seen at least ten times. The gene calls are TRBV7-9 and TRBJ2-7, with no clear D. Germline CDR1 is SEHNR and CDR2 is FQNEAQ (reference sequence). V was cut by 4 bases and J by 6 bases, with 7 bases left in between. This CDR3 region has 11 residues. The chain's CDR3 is CASSWEGEQYF. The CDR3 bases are TGTGCCAGCAGCTGGGAAGGCGAGCAGTACTTC.

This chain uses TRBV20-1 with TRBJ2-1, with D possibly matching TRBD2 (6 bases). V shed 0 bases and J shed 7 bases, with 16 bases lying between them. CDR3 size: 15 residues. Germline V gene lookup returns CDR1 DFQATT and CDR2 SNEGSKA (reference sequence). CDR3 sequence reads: CSARDRRRLENEQFF. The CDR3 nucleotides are TGCAGTGCTAGAGATAGAAGAAGACTAGAAAATGAGCAGTTCTTC.

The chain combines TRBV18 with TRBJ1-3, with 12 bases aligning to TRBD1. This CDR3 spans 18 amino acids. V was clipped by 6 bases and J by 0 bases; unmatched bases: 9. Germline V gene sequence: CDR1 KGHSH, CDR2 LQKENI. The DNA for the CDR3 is TGTGCCAGCTCCGGGACAGGGGGCTACGGTGGCTCTGGAAACACCATATATTTT. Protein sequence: CASSGTGGYGGSGNTIYF.